The present T cell receptor beta chain was sequenced within a study of blood T cells in healthy people across ages. V was pared by 0 bases and J by 6 bases, with 14 bases between. The CDR3 totals 15 residues. Looked up from germline, CDR1 is SGHRS and CDR2 is YFSETQ. A second PCR, run for about 7 to 12 cycles, used a sample-barcoded 5' primer plus a J-beta primer mix. TCRdb used MiXCR to reprocess the 5' RACE reads, holding one entry per CDR3 protein. Of some 1,000,000 distinct CDR3 sequences in the sample, approximately 25% were seen once. Drawn from each donor were 8.5 to 10 milliliters of peripheral blood. Separately, the same data were catalogued under a study of T cells of mothers and their children. According to that study: It was related mother-child pairs that showed slightly higher overlap than unrelated pairs, without reaching significance.

The gene calls are TRBV5-1 and TRBJ2-3; D not resolved. Sequenced input: blood. The TCR originated in a girl aged 2 to 9 in good health. CDR3 protein: CASSLDRPWVDTQYF. The CDR3 DNA sequence: TGCGCCAGCAGCTTGGATAGGCCCTGGGTGGATACGCAGTATTTT.